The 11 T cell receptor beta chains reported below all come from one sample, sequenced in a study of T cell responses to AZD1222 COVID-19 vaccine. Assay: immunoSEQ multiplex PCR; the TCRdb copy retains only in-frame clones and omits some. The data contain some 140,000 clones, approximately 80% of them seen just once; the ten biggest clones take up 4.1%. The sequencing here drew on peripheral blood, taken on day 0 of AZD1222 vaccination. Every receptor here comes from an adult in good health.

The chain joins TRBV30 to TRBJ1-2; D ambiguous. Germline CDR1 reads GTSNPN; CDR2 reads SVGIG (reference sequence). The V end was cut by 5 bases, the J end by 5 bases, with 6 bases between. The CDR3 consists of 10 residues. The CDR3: CAWYGYGYTF. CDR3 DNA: TGTGCCTGGTATGGGTATGGCTACACCTTC.

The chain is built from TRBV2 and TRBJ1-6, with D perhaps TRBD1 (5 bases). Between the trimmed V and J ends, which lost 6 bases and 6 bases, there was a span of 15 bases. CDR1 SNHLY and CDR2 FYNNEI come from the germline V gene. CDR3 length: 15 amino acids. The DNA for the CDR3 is TGTGCCAGCAGCCGAGACAGTCGTAGTAATTCACCCCTCCACTTT. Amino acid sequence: CASSRDSRSNSPLHF.

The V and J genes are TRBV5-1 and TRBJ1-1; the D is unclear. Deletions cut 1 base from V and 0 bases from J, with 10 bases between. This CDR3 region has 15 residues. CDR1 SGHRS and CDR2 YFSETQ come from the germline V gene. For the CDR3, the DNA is TGCGCCAGCAGCTTGTTTCAGGCGATGAACACTGAAGCTTTCTTT. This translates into CASSLFQAMNTEAFF.

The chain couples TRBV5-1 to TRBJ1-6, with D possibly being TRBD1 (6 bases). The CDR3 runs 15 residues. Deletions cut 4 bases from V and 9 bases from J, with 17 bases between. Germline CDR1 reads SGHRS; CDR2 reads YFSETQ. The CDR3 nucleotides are TGCGCCAGCAGCCCCGGACAGACCTCGGGTTCACCCCTCCACTTT. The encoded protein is CASSPGQTSGSPLHF.

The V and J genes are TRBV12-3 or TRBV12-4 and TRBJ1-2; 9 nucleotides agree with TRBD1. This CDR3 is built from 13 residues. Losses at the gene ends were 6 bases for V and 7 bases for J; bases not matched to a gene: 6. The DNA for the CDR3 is TGTGCCAGCAGCGTTACAGGGGGCGGTGGCTACACCTTC. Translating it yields CASSVTGGGGYTF.

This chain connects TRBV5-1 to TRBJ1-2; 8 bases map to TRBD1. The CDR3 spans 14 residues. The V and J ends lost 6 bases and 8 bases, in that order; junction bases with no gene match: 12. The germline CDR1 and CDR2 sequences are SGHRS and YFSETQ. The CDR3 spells CASIPDREGGGYTF. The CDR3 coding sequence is TGCGCCAGCATCCCGGACAGGGAAGGAGGCGGCTACACCTTC.

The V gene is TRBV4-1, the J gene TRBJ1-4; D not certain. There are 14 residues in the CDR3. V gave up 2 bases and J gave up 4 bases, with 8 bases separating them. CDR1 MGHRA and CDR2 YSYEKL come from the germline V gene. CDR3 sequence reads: CASSQLGINEKLFF. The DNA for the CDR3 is TGCGCCAGCAGCCAATTAGGGATTAATGAAAAACTGTTTTTT.

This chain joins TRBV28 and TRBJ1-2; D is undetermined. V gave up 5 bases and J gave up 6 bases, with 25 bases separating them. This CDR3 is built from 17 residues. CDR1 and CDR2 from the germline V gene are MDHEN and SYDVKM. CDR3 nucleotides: TGTGCCAGCAGTCCAACGAACTTCAGGACGGGGTCAGATGGCTACACCTTC. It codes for CASSPTNFRTGSDGYTF.

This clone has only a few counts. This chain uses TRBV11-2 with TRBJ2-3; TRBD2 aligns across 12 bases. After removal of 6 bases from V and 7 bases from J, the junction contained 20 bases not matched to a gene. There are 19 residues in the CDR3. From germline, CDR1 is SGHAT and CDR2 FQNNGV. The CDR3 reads CASRHSLRLAGAGGNTQYF. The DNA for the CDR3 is TGTGCCAGCAGGCACTCCTTAAGACTAGCGGGGGCCGGTGGGAATACGCAGTATTTT.

As DNA, the CDR3 is TGTGCCAGCTCACCAATCGAGGGGTATAACACTGAAGCTTTCTTT. It yields the protein CASSPIEGYNTEAFF. The chain is built from TRBV18 and TRBJ1-1; D possibly corresponds to TRBD1 (5 bases). CDR1 is KGHSH and CDR2 is LQKENI in the germline V gene. The V end lost 2 bases, the J end lost 2 bases, and 12 bases lay between the germline ends. CDR3 length: 15 residues.

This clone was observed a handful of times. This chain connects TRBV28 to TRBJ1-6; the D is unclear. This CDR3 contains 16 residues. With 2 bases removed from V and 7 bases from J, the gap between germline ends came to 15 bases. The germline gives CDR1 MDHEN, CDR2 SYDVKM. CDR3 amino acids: CASSLTDVAWNSPLHF. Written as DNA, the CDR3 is TGTGCCAGCAGTTTAACGGACGTCGCTTGGAATTCACCCCTCCACTTT.